The 30 T cell receptor beta chains below all came from one sample that was sequenced in a study of beta chain features in type 1 diabetes. The whole isolated RNA underwent reverse transcription, so sequencing captured expressed TCRB transcripts. Using immunoSEQ multiplex PCR, the repertoire was profiled, and TCRdb retains in-frame clones only, with some absent. This table has approximately 330,000 clones, 11% appearing once. Sequenced material: naive CD4+ T cells from blood. These receptors all come from a woman under 40 in good health.

This clone came up a few times. This rearrangement joins TRBV29-1 to TRBJ2-1, with TRBD2 as a possible D gene (5 bases). The CDR3 spans 11 residues. V lost 8 bases and J 7 bases, leaving 12 bases between the germline ends. Germline values: CDR1 SQVTM, CDR2 ANQGSEA. The CDR3 DNA reads as TGCAGCAGTGGACTTCAGAATGAGCAGTTCTTC. Protein: CSSGLQNEQFF.

In DNA, the CDR3 is TGTGCCAGCTCACGGACAGATCGCTACGAGCAGTACTTC. Amino acids: CASSRTDRYEQYF. This chain uses TRBV18 with TRBJ2-7; possible D gene TRBD1, 6 bases. Germline CDR1 is KGHSH and CDR2 is LQKENI. V was trimmed by 4 bases and J by 3 bases, leaving 10 bases between them. This CDR3 comprises 13 residues. The entire variable domain, with the rest obtained from reference TRBV18 and TRBJ2-7, is as follows: NAGVMQNPRHLVRRRGQEARLRCSPMKGHSHVYWYRQLPEEGLKFMVYLQKENIIDESGMPKERFSAEFPKEGPSILRIQQVVRGDSAAYFCASSRTDRYEQYFGPGTRLTVT.

This clone turned up a few times. The chain is built from TRBV28 and TRBJ2-7, with TRBD2 matching over 12 bases. From germline, CDR1 is MDHEN and CDR2 SYDVKM. The CDR3 extends over 15 amino acids. Trimming at V came to 5 bases and at J to 5 bases, leaving 7 bases not matched to a gene. In nucleotides, the CDR3 is TGTGCCAGCAGTCCGACCGGACTAGCGGGACACGAGCAGTACTTC. Encoded protein: CASSPTGLAGHEQYF.

The sample holds a few counts of this clone. The chain couples TRBV11-2 to TRBJ1-5; perhaps TRBD1 as D (5 bases). This CDR3 is 16 amino acids long. The ends were cut back, 0 bases at V and 3 bases at J, with 12 bases in the middle. Germline CDR1 is SGHAT and CDR2 is FQNNGV. The CDR3 protein is CASSLDSTANNQPQHF. The CDR3 nucleotides are TGTGCCAGCAGCTTAGATTCGACAGCAAACAATCAGCCCCAGCATTTT.

This clone was seen more than once but under ten times. The chain is built from TRBV5-6 and TRBJ2-3, with TRBD2 matching 10 bases. The J segment lost 0 bases and the V segment lost 0 bases, leaving 7 bases of the junction unmatched. CDR1 SGHDT and CDR2 YYEEEE come from the germline V gene. The CDR3 length is 18 residues. DNA of the CDR3: TGTGCCAGCAGCTTGGTACTAGCGGGGATACTTAGCACAGATACGCAGTATTTT. It specifies CASSLVLAGILSTDTQYF.

The chain carries TRBV27 and TRBJ2-1, with 7 bases lining up with TRBD1. CDR1 and CDR2 from the germline V gene are MNHEY and SMNVEV (reference sequence). Trimming removed 6 bases from V and 9 bases from J; junction bases left unmatched: 11. The CDR3 runs to 14 residues. CDR3 nucleotide sequence: TGTGCCAGCAGGTACATAGACAGGGCCGCTGAGCAGTTCTTC. Its translation: CASRYIDRAAEQFF.

This clone appeared a few times. The chain uses TRBV5-4 and TRBJ2-3; 8 nucleotides align to TRBD2. V lost 2 bases, J lost 0 bases, and 8 bases stayed unmatched. Germline V gene data show CDR1 as SGHNT and CDR2 as YYREEE (reference sequence). CDR3 length: 17 amino acids. The CDR3 region is CASSLVVLAGSTDTQYF. The CDR3 DNA sequence: TGTGCCAGCAGCTTAGTTGTCCTAGCGGGTAGCACAGATACGCAGTATTTT.

This clone turned up a few times. V gene TRBV6-6 combines with J gene TRBJ1-5, with D maybe TRBD1 (6 bases). The CDR3 spans 13 residues. V lost 6 bases to trimming and J lost 3 bases, with 9 bases between them. Germline CDR1 and CDR2: MNHNY and SVGAGI (reference sequence). This chain's CDR3 is CASRQGDNQPQHF. CDR3 nucleotide sequence: TGTGCCAGCAGACAGGGAGACAATCAGCCCCAGCATTTT.

In its sample, this clone was seen a few times. The J gene is TRBJ1-5, the V gene TRBV7-2; D is ambiguous. Germline lookup yields CDR1 SGHTA and CDR2 FQGNSA. Trimming took 3 bases from V and 0 from J, leaving 6 bases between them. The CDR3 contains 14 residues. The CDR3 DNA is TGTGCCAGCAGCTTGGAGTATAGCAATCAGCCCCAGCATTTT. Translating it yields CASSLEYSNQPQHF.

This clone was counted a few times. J is TRBJ2-7 and V is TRBV4-3; 10 bases map to TRBD2. The trim removed 1 base at V and 1 base at J, leaving 13 bases unmatched. The CDR3 consists of 19 residues. Germline lookup yields CDR1 LGHNA and CDR2 YSLEER. CDR3 sequence: CASSQASGRLAGASYEQYF. Here the CDR3 DNA reads TGCGCCAGCAGCCAAGCCTCGGGTCGGCTAGCGGGAGCTTCCTACGAGCAGTACTTC.

This clone has a handful of counts. The rearrangement links TRBV7-2 to TRBJ2-7; no clear D. V was pared by 5 bases and J by 3 bases, with 8 bases between. Germline loops: CDR1 SGHTA, CDR2 FQGNSA. The CDR3 extends over 12 amino acids. CDR3 loop: CASSAPGYEQYF. The CDR3 bases are TGTGCCAGCAGCGCCCCAGGCTACGAGCAGTACTTC.

CDR3 in amino acids: CASSLGAGQGVHEQYF. The DNA for the CDR3 is TGTGCCAGCAGCTTAGGGGCGGGACAGGGTGTCCACGAGCAGTACTTC. The chain employs TRBV7-6 and TRBJ2-7, with 9 positions matching TRBD1. CDR1 and CDR2 from the germline V gene are SGHVS and FNYEAQ. The V segment lost 1 base and the J segment 5 bases; nucleotides outside the gene matches: 9. The CDR3 is 16 amino acids. Using reference TRBV7-6 and TRBJ2-7 for the parts outside the CDR3, the full variable domain is GAGVSQSPRYKVTKRGQDVALRCDPISGHVSLYWYRQALGQGPEFLTYFNYEAQQDKSGLPNDRFSAERPEGSISTLTIQRTEQRDSAMYRCASSLGAGQGVHEQYFGPGTRLTVT.

The chain is built from TRBV7-9 and TRBJ2-7; TRBD1 matches at 10 bases. CDR1 is SEHNR and CDR2 is FQNEAQ in the germline V gene (reference sequence). The CDR3 is made up of 15 amino acids. V was pared by 5 bases and J by 1 base, with 5 bases of the junction left unmatched. CDR3 region: CASSRDRGTSYEQYF. In nucleotides, the CDR3 is TGTGCCAGCAGCCGGGACAGGGGAACTTCCTACGAGCAGTACTTC.

The chain recombines TRBV9 with TRBJ2-7, with 7 bases matching TRBD2. Germline CDR1 SGDLS, CDR2 YYNGEE. The CDR3 spans 16 residues. J was trimmed by 2 bases and V by 3 bases; bases with no gene match: 11. The CDR3 coding sequence is TGTGCCAGCAGCGCCGGCTTCACGGGACTACCCTACGAGCAGTACTTC. Residues: CASSAGFTGLPYEQYF.

The table lists this clone with a few counts. This sequence joins TRBV28 and TRBJ2-1, with D perhaps TRBD1 (5 bases). Trimming shortened V by 8 bases and J by 0 bases, and 11 bases separated the two germline ends. Germline V gene data show CDR1 as MDHEN and CDR2 as SYDVKM. The CDR3 consists of 14 residues. DNA of the CDR3: TGTGCCAGCCTACAGGAGAGCTCCTACAATGAGCAGTTCTTC. This translates into CASLQESSYNEQFF.

V gene TRBV10-3 combines with J gene TRBJ2-7; 7 bases line up with TRBD2. Germline V gene sequence: CDR1 ENHRY, CDR2 SYGVKD. The CDR3 totals 16 residues. The V gene end was trimmed by 2 bases and the J gene end by 3 bases; junction bases not matched to a gene: 10. The DNA of the CDR3 is TGTGCCATCAGTGAGCGGGGGGTCGGCGGATTCTACGAGCAGTACTTC. Translated: CAISERGVGGFYEQYF.

The chain joins TRBV5-1 to TRBJ2-1; the D gene is possibly TRBD1 (5 bases). The CDR3 is 13 amino acids. The V gene's germline CDR1 is SGHRS and CDR2 YFSETQ. V was pared by 4 bases and J by 5 bases, with 10 bases between. The CDR3 region has the DNA TGCGCCAGCAGCCTACAGGTAAACAATGAGCAGTTCTTC. Protein product: CASSLQVNNEQFF. Based on the CDR3 plus reference TRBV5-1 and TRBJ2-1, the full variable domain is KAGVTQTPRYLIKTRGQQVTLSCSPISGHRSVSWYQQTPGQGLQFLFEYFSETQRNKGNFPGRFSGRQFSNSRSEMNVSTLELGDSALYLCASSLQVNNEQFFGPGTRLTVL.

This clone appeared a few times. The CDR3: CASSPLGTSASTDTQYF. CDR3 in DNA: TGTGCCAGCTCACCACTGGGGACTAGCGCAAGCACAGATACGCAGTATTTT. This chain connects TRBV18 to TRBJ2-3, with 10 positions matching TRBD2. The CDR3 covers 17 residues. J gave up 0 bases and V 1 base, and 4 bases lay outside the gene matches. Germline CDR1 is KGHSH and CDR2 is LQKENI.

This clone was seen a few times. One junction end disagrees with the germline gene, perhaps due to a read error. The chain couples TRBV5-8 to TRBJ1-5, with D possibly TRBD1 on 6 matching bases. There are 14 residues in the CDR3. The germline V gene encodes CDR1 SGHTS and CDR2 YDEGEE. In DNA, the CDR3 is TGTGCCAGCAGCTTGGGACAGGTCAATCGGCCCCAGCATTTT. This encodes CASSLGQVNRPQHF.

The chain is built from TRBV30 and TRBJ1-1; D is unclear. The V gene's germline CDR1 is GTSNPN and CDR2 SVGIG (reference sequence). CDR3 length equals 12 residues. V was cut by 0 bases and J by 3 bases, with 5 bases left in between. This CDR3 reads CAWSVLDTEAFF. In nucleotides, the CDR3 is TGTGCCTGGAGTGTACTGGACACTGAAGCTTTCTTT.

The rearrangement joins TRBV2 to TRBJ2-7; weak D call: TRBD2 (5 bases). The length of the CDR3 is 15 residues. CDR1 SNHLY and CDR2 FYNNEI come from the germline V gene. Trimming pared 6 bases from V and 6 bases from J, leaving 21 bases between. The CDR3 loop is CASRETTSGGGEQYF. For the CDR3, the DNA is TGTGCCAGCAGGGAGACTACCAGCGGAGGTGGCGAGCAGTACTTC.

The genes are TRBV5-1 and TRBJ2-5, with 12 bases lining up with TRBD2. Losses at the gene ends were 4 bases for V and 5 bases for J; bases not matched to a gene: 6. Germline V gene sequence: CDR1 SGHRS, CDR2 YFSETQ. The CDR3 length is 15 residues. As DNA, the CDR3 is TGCGCCAGCAGCCAGACTAGCGGGAGTAAGGAGACCCAGTACTTC. It codes for CASSQTSGSKETQYF.

This clone has more than one count but fewer than ten. V usage is TRBV7-2 and J usage is TRBJ1-2; 11 nucleotides line up with TRBD1. The CDR3 has 15 residues. From germline, CDR1 is SGHTA and CDR2 FQGNSA. Trimming at V came to 5 bases and at J to 7 bases, leaving 9 bases not matched to a gene. The CDR3 region is CASSTGQGEGSGYTF. Written as DNA, the CDR3 is TGTGCCAGCAGCACGGGACAGGGGGAGGGTAGTGGCTACACCTTC.

The sample holds a few counts of this clone. CDR3 in amino acids: CASSLIGGVSYNEQFF. CDR3 in DNA: TGTGCCAGCAGCTTAATCGGGGGAGTCTCCTACAATGAGCAGTTCTTC. The chain has TRBV7-3 and TRBJ2-1; D might be TRBD2 (6 bases). This CDR3 comprises 16 residues. CDR1 SGHTA and CDR2 FQGTGA come from the germline V gene. Deletions cut 1 base from V and 0 bases from J, with 10 bases between.

CDR3 amino acids: CASSGDRVTEAFF. CDR3 in DNA: TGTGCCAGCTCAGGGGACAGGGTCACTGAAGCTTTCTTT. The chain uses TRBV18 and TRBJ1-1; 9 positions match TRBD1. The ends lost 5 bases at V and 4 bases at J; junction bases unmatched: 2. This CDR3 has 13 amino acids. Germline assignment: CDR1 KGHSH and CDR2 LQKENI. Combining the CDR3 with reference TRBV18 and TRBJ1-1 gives the whole variable domain NAGVMQNPRHLVRRRGQEARLRCSPMKGHSHVYWYRQLPEEGLKFMVYLQKENIIDESGMPKERFSAEFPKEGPSILRIQQVVRGDSAAYFCASSGDRVTEAFFGQGTRLTVV.

This clone was seen a few times. The chain joins TRBV7-2 to TRBJ1-2; 9 nucleotides align to TRBD1. V was clipped by 5 bases and J by 7 bases; unmatched bases: 8. Germline CDR1 is SGHTA and CDR2 is FQGNSA. The CDR3 has 14 residues. The DNA of the CDR3 is TGTGCCAGCAGCCCCCGGGACAGGGCGTCTGGCTACACCTTC. It specifies CASSPRDRASGYTF.

This clone appeared a few times. CDR3 in DNA: TGTGCCAGCAGTTACACAGGGCCAGATACGCAGTATTTT. Amino acids: CASSYTGPDTQYF. The chain joins TRBV5-6 to TRBJ2-3, with D maybe TRBD1 (6 bases). V was pared by 5 bases and J by 4 bases, with 11 bases between. Germline values: CDR1 SGHDT, CDR2 YYEEEE. CDR3 length: 13 residues.

V gene TRBV19 combines with J gene TRBJ2-7, with 9 bases matching TRBD1. This CDR3 region has 13 residues. CDR1 is LNHDA, CDR2 SQIVND, per germline (reference sequence). J gave up 2 bases and V 8 bases, and 4 bases lay outside the gene matches. The CDR3 spells CASGDRDTYEQYF. Here the CDR3 DNA reads TGTGCCAGTGGGGACAGGGACACCTACGAGCAGTACTTC.

This clone has more than one count but fewer than ten. The J gene is TRBJ2-3, the V gene TRBV19; 9 bases fit TRBD2. Germline CDR1 and CDR2: LNHDA and SQIVND (reference sequence). The junction had 11 bases not matched to a gene; V was cut back by 5 bases and J by 5 bases. The CDR3 contains 16 residues. CDR3 coding DNA: TGTGCCAGTAGTCCGGGCGGGAGGGCCCTCGTAGATACGCAGTATTTT. It codes for CASSPGGRALVDTQYF.

V gene TRBV5-4 combines with J gene TRBJ1-3, with D perhaps TRBD1 (5 bases). The CDR3 has 15 amino acids. Trimming stripped 4 bases from V and 2 bases from J, with 13 bases between. CDR1 and CDR2 (germline): SGHNT, YYREEE (reference sequence). This chain's CDR3 is CASSQDRGAGNTIYF. DNA of the CDR3: TGTGCCAGCAGCCAAGACCGGGGGGCTGGAAACACCATATATTTT.